What follows are 28 T cell receptor beta chains derived from one specimen sequenced in a study of shared clonotypes between healthy human individuals. Repertoires were generated with immunoSEQ multiplex PCR, while TCRdb's copy carries only in-frame clones and drops some. The sample comprises approximately 2.1 million clones, more than 85% of which are singletons, and under 0.45% rests with the top ten. The sequenced sample consisted of naive CD4+ T cells from PBMCs. Noted subset: CD45RA+ positively selected. These receptors originate from a man aged 18 to 29 in good health. Some clones in this sample may be carry-over from other donors' samples.

This clone was seen a few times. This sample includes further DNA sequences coding for the same CDR3. The J gene is TRBJ2-1, the V gene TRBV5-1; a weak D match, TRBD2 (5 bases). The CDR3 runs to 14 residues. Germline V gives CDR1 SGHRS, CDR2 YFSETQ. Trimming removed 0 bases at V and 4 bases at J, with 8 bases between. CDR3 sequence reads: CASSLGGLYNEQFF. The CDR3 DNA reads TGCGCCAGCAGCTTGGGCGGGCTTTACAATGAGCAGTTCTTC. Supplemented by reference TRBV5-1 and TRBJ2-1, the full variable domain reads KAGVTQTPRYLIKTRGQQVTLSCSPISGHRSVSWYQQTPGQGLQFLFEYFSETQRNKGNFPGRFSGRQFSNSRSEMNVSTLELGDSALYLCASSLGGLYNEQFFGPGTRLTVL.

The rearrangement links TRBV18 to TRBJ1-1; 8 bases fit TRBD1. This CDR3 has 17 amino acids. J lost 5 bases, V lost 1 base, and 12 bases had no gene match. CDR1 and CDR2 from the germline V gene are KGHSH and LQKENI. The CDR3 region has the DNA TGTGCCAGCTCACCACGGCTCCTGAAAAACAGGGGGACTGAAGCTTTCTTT. Encoded protein: CASSPRLLKNRGTEAFF.

Details on this clone: The sample carries other DNA sequences with the same CDR3. V is TRBV29-1 and J is TRBJ1-1; D unclear. With 4 bases removed from V and 0 bases from J, the gap between germline ends came to 9 bases. CDR3 length: 13 amino acids. The germline V gene has CDR1 SQVTM and CDR2 ANQGSEA. The chain's CDR3 is CSVGRGVNTEAFF. DNA of the CDR3: TGCAGCGTTGGGCGCGGCGTGAACACTGAAGCTTTCTTT.

This chain joins TRBV20-1 and TRBJ2-7; D may match TRBD1 or TRBD2 (5 bases each). The ends were cut back, 7 bases at V and 2 bases at J, with 9 bases in the middle. The CDR3 is made up of 11 amino acids. Looked up from germline, CDR1 is DFQATT and CDR2 is SNEGSKA (reference sequence). CDR3 nucleotide sequence: TGCAGTGTTCAGGGAGCCTACGAGCAGTACTTC. Protein sequence: CSVQGAYEQYF.

The chain is built from TRBV10-3 and TRBJ2-2, with 7 bases identical to TRBD2. V was pared by 8 bases and J by 6 bases, with 6 bases of the junction left unmatched. CDR3 size: 13 residues. CDR1 and CDR2 (germline): ENHRY, SYGVKD. The CDR3 region is CAIGERGAGELFF. DNA for the CDR3: TGTGCCATCGGGGAGCGGGGTGCCGGGGAGCTGTTTTTT.

This clone was seen a handful of times. The chain recombines TRBV5-1 with TRBJ1-1; D is uncertain. Between the trimmed V and J ends, which lost 4 bases and 0 bases, there was a span of 4 bases. This CDR3 has 12 amino acids. In germline, CDR1 is SGHRS, CDR2 YFSETQ. The CDR3 sequence is CASSTLNTEAFF. In DNA, the CDR3 is TGCGCCAGCAGCACCCTGAACACTGAAGCTTTCTTT.

The chain has TRBV27 and TRBJ2-7; 11 bases are a match to TRBD2. Germline CDR1 reads MNHEY; CDR2 reads SMNVEV (reference sequence). This CDR3 comprises 15 residues. With 6 bases clipped from V and 4 bases from J, the junction kept 8 bases outside the gene matches. For the CDR3, the DNA is TGTGCCAGCAGACGGGAGGGGACTAGCGGTTACGAGCAGTACTTC. Residues: CASRREGTSGYEQYF.

The gene calls are TRBV5-1 and TRBJ2-1, with TRBD1 matching 8 bases. With V trimmed by 0 bases and J by 0 bases, 5 bases remained unmatched. Looked up from germline, CDR1 is SGHRS and CDR2 is YFSETQ. CDR3 size: 17 residues. DNA for the CDR3: TGCGCCAGCAGCTTGGGCCAGGGGGCCCTCTCCTACAATGAGCAGTTCTTC. Residues: CASSLGQGALSYNEQFF.

This chain connects TRBV4-1 to TRBJ2-1, with 11 positions matching TRBD2. Germline V CDR1 and CDR2: MGHRA, YSYEKL. The CDR3 spans 19 residues. V shed 4 bases, J shed 4 bases, and the junction held 15 bases outside the gene matches. The CDR3 DNA reads TGCGCCAGCAGCCGCCGGTTCGGAAGTTTAGCGGGAGGGTACAATGAGCAGTTCTTC. This translates into CASSRRFGSLAGGYNEQFF.

The V and J genes are TRBV4-1 and TRBJ1-6; D is uncertain. The CDR3 has 17 amino acids. CDR1 and CDR2 (germline): MGHRA, YSYEKL. Between the trimmed V and J ends, which lost 0 bases and 7 bases, there was a span of 16 bases. The CDR3 loop is CASSQDGLGQRNSPLHF. The DNA for the CDR3 is TGCGCCAGCAGCCAAGATGGCTTGGGCCAGAGAAATTCACCCCTCCACTTT.

J is TRBJ2-5 and V is TRBV11-2, with D possibly being TRBD1 (5 bases). Between the trimmed V and J ends, which lost 8 bases and 0 bases, there was a span of 7 bases. From germline, CDR1 is SGHAT and CDR2 FQNNGV. The CDR3 totals 12 residues. The CDR3 DNA reads TGTGCCAGCGGGGCCAACCAAGAGACCCAGTACTTC. Amino acids: CASGANQETQYF.

A word on this clone: Other DNA sequences from this sample encode an identical CDR3 as well. This CDR3 reads CASSYSPGQGSEQYF. The CDR3 bases are TGTGCCAGCAGTTACTCGCCGGGACAGGGCTCCGAGCAGTACTTC. J is TRBJ2-7 and V is TRBV6-6, with 9 bases fitting TRBD1. This CDR3 region has 15 residues. Germline trimming cut 0 bases from V and 6 bases from J; bases unmatched to any gene: 6. From germline, CDR1 is MNHNY and CDR2 SVGAGI (reference sequence).

V gene TRBV11-1 combines with J gene TRBJ2-6; tentatively, D is TRBD1 or TRBD2 (6 bases each). V lost 1 base to trimming and J lost 4 bases, with 11 bases between them. This CDR3 has 16 residues. Germline V CDR1 and CDR2: SGHAT, FQDESV (reference sequence). CDR3 sequence reads: CASSLDPGAGANVLTF. The CDR3 bases are TGTGCCAGCAGCTTAGATCCGGGGGCCGGGGCCAACGTCCTGACTTTC.

The chain recombines TRBV12-5 with TRBJ2-2; D is possibly TRBD2 (5 bases). Trimming removed 9 bases from V and 6 bases from J, with 8 bases in between. Germline CDR1 and CDR2: LGHNT and FRNRAP. The CDR3 totals 11 residues. In DNA, the CDR3 is TGTGCTAGCGGACTTCCCGGGGAGCTGTTTTTT. Protein sequence: CASGLPGELFF.

This clone was observed once. The chain links TRBV7-9 to TRBJ2-7, with D uncertain. CDR1 is SEHNR, CDR2 FQNEAQ, per germline (reference sequence). Trimming pared 5 bases from V and 2 bases from J, leaving 4 bases between. This CDR3 contains 11 residues. This CDR3 reads CASSPPYEQYF. The CDR3 nucleotides are TGTGCCAGCAGCCCACCCTACGAGCAGTACTTC.

The V gene is TRBV5-6, the J gene TRBJ1-3; D is unresolved. Germline V gives CDR1 SGHDT, CDR2 YYEEEE. CDR3 length equals 18 residues. Trimming took off 0 bases at V and 0 bases at J, with 16 bases between the two ends. For the CDR3, the DNA is TGTGCCAGCAGCTTGGAAGGTGTCGGGCTACGCTCTGGAAACACCATATATTTT. As protein: CASSLEGVGLRSGNTIYF.

V usage is TRBV6-5 and J usage is TRBJ2-1; 7 bases are a match to TRBD1. V dropped 6 bases and J dropped 7; count of bases not matched to a gene: 9. CDR1 MNHEY and CDR2 SVGAGI come from the germline V gene. The CDR3 consists of 14 residues. For the CDR3, the DNA is TGTGCCAGCAGCAACGACAGGGTTCAGAATGAGCAGTTCTTC. Translating it yields CASSNDRVQNEQFF.

The rearrangement joins TRBV2 to TRBJ2-1; no definite D call. V dropped 4 bases and J dropped 1 base, with 11 bases sitting between them. Germline lookup yields CDR1 SNHLY and CDR2 FYNNEI. This CDR3 spans 15 amino acids. The CDR3 sequence: CASSVLLGSYNEQFF. CDR3 DNA sequence: TGTGCCAGCAGTGTTCTTTTAGGGTCCTACAATGAGCAGTTCTTC.

For this clone: Other DNA sequences in the sample encode the same CDR3. The V call is TRBV6-5, the J call TRBJ2-2; TRBD1 matches 8 bases. Germline V gives CDR1 MNHEY, CDR2 SVGAGI. The CDR3 contains 15 residues. After removal of 2 bases from V and 5 bases from J, the junction contained 4 bases not matched to a gene. The CDR3: CASSYQGAATGELFF. CDR3 DNA: TGTGCCAGCAGTTACCAGGGGGCGGCGACCGGGGAGCTGTTTTTT.

This chain connects TRBV7-3 to TRBJ2-1, with D tentatively TRBD1 (7 bases). Trimming took 5 bases from V and 4 from J, leaving 15 bases between them. This CDR3 contains 15 residues. CDR1 is SGHTA, CDR2 FQGTGA, per germline. In DNA form, the CDR3 reads TGTGCCAGCAGCGCTGACAGGGCGGGGTACAATGAGCAGTTCTTC. It codes for CASSADRAGYNEQFF.

V usage is TRBV7-6 and J usage is TRBJ2-7; D gene ambiguous. This CDR3 is 12 amino acids long. Between the trimmed V and J ends, which lost 0 bases and 6 bases, there was a span of 6 bases. The germline V gene encodes CDR1 SGHVS and CDR2 FNYEAQ. Here the CDR3 reads CASSLAPGEQYF. CDR3 in DNA: TGTGCCAGCAGCTTAGCGCCCGGCGAGCAGTACTTC.

On this clone: Other DNA sequences in this specimen translate into the identical CDR3. The chain recombines TRBV18 with TRBJ2-1, with 14 bases lining up with TRBD2. The germline gives CDR1 KGHSH, CDR2 LQKENI. V lost 0 bases, J lost 8 bases, and 0 bases stayed unmatched. The CDR3 has 15 residues. The CDR3 DNA sequence: TGTGCCAGCTCACCACCGGGACTAGCGGGAGATGAGCAGTTCTTC. Translation: CASSPPGLAGDEQFF.

This clone was recorded once. V is TRBV5-8 and J is TRBJ2-5; a possible D gene is TRBD2 (5 bases). Germline V gene data show CDR1 as SGHTS and CDR2 as YDEGEE. The length of the CDR3 is 16 residues. V lost 0 bases and J lost 2, with 14 bases in between. The CDR3 bases are TGTGCCAGCAGCTTGGGGCTAGCCTTAGAACAAGAGACCCAGTACTTC. Translated, it gives CASSLGLALEQETQYF.

V gene TRBV7-2 combines with J gene TRBJ2-1; 7 nucleotides agree with TRBD2. The CDR3 totals 15 residues. The germline V gene has CDR1 SGHTA and CDR2 FQGNSA. V lost 8 bases, J lost 2 bases, and 9 bases stayed unmatched. CDR3 region: CASSVTSPPYNEQFF. The CDR3 DNA sequence: TGTGCCAGCTCAGTGACTAGCCCCCCCTACAATGAGCAGTTCTTC.

The J gene is TRBJ1-1, the V gene TRBV2; tentatively, D is TRBD1 (5 bases). Germline-derived CDR1 and CDR2 are SNHLY and FYNNEI. V dropped 4 bases and J dropped 6 bases, with 18 bases sitting between them. The CDR3 has 15 amino acids. The CDR3 here is CASSGPGDGLSEAFF. In DNA form, the CDR3 reads TGTGCCAGCAGTGGGCCGGGGGATGGATTGTCTGAAGCTTTCTTT. The full variable domain, completed using reference TRBV2 and TRBJ1-1, is EPEVTQTPSHQVTQMGQEVILRCVPISNHLYFYWYRQILGQKVEFLVSFYNNEISEKSEIFDDQFSVERPDGSNFTLKIRSTKLEDSAMYFCASSGPGDGLSEAFFGQGTRLTVV.

J is TRBJ1-2 and V is TRBV29-1; D gene uncertain. Germline V gene lookup returns CDR1 SQVTM and CDR2 ANQGSEA. The CDR3 consists of 12 residues. V lost 7 bases to trimming and J lost 3 bases, with 12 bases between them. The CDR3 sequence: CSAEYRDYGYTF. The DNA of the CDR3 is TGCAGCGCGGAGTACAGAGACTATGGCTACACCTTC.

This chain joins TRBV28 and TRBJ2-5; D gene ambiguous. The CDR3 is 14 residues long. V lost 6 bases and J 1 base, leaving 12 bases between the germline ends. The germline CDR1 and CDR2 sequences are MDHEN and SYDVKM. The CDR3 loop is CASSTNPLQETQYF. CDR3 nucleotides: TGTGCCAGCAGCACCAATCCTCTCCAAGAGACCCAGTACTTC.

J is TRBJ2-1 and V is TRBV2; D unclear. Germline loops: CDR1 SNHLY, CDR2 FYNNEI. The CDR3 loop spans 11 amino acids. V lost 8 bases to trimming and J lost 4 bases, with 6 bases between them. As DNA, the CDR3 is TGTGCCAGCCAGAGTTACAATGAGCAGTTCTTC. This translates into CASQSYNEQFF.